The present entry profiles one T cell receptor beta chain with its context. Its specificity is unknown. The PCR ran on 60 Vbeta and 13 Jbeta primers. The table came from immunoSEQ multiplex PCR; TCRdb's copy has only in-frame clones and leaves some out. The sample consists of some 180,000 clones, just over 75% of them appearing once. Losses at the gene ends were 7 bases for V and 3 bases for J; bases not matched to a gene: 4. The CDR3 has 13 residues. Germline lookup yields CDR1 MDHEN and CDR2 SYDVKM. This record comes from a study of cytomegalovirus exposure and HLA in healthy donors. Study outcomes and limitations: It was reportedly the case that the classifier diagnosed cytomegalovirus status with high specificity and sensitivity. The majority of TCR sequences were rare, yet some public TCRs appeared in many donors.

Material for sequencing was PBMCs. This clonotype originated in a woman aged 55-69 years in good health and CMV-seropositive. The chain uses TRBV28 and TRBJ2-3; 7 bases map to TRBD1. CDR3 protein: CASNRGKTDTQYF. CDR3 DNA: TGTGCCAGCAACAGGGGAAAAACAGATACGCAGTATTTT.